This T cell receptor beta chain came from a study of tumor-infiltrating lymphocytes in primary liver carcinoma. Study information: The patients presented with primary liver carcinoma, which was managed through surgical resection.

Researchers drew blood RNA from unsorted whole blood and extracted germline DNA as well. Overall study results and limits: Samples, which were bulk and unsorted, did not allow CD4+ and CD8+ repertoires to be compared. Tumor specimens were characterized by a significantly higher top-250-clone fraction than blood (p = 0.039).

In the case of this clonotype: Its antigen is unknown. A much larger clone is a single base away; this may be a read error.

Production of TCR beta cDNA used approximately 0.45 ug total RNA together with a constant-region primer. Three nested multiplex PCR rounds, a slightly modified ARM-PCR, produced the libraries for TCR beta. A C-beta reverse primer and TRBV1-TRBV30 forward primers served in each of the first two PCR rounds, at approximately 10 cycles apiece. TCRdb analysed the multiplex PCR reads with MiXCR anew, one entry per CDR3 protein. The table records hundreds of thousands of distinct CDR3 sequences, about 50% of them present only once. The V end was cut by 3 bases, the J end by 4 bases, with 12 bases between. The germline V gene encodes CDR1 MNHNS and CDR2 SASEGT. The CDR3 spans 15 residues.

This TCR was recovered from a woman aged 25 to 39 with primary liver carcinoma and hepatitis B virus infection. The sequenced sample was peripheral blood. V is TRBV6-1 and J is TRBJ2-2; D unclear. Written as DNA, the CDR3 is TGTGCCAGCAGTGATTGGAGCAGGAGCACCGGGGAGCTGTTTTTT. Protein: CASSDWSRSTGELFF.